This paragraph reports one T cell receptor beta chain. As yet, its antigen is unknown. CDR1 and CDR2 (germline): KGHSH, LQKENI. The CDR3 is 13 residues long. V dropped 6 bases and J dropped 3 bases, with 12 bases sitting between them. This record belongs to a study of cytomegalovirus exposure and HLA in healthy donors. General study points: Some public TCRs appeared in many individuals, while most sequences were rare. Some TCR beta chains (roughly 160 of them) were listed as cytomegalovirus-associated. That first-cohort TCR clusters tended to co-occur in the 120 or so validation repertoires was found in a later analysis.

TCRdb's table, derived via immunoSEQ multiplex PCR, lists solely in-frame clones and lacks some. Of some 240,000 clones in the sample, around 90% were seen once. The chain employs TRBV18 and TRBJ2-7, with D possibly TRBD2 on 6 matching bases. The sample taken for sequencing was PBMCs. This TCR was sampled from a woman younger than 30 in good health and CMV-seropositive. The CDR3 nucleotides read TGTGCCAGCTCGGACTATGTTTTCTACGAGCAGTACTTC. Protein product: CASSDYVFYEQYF. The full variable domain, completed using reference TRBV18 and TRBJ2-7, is NAGVMQNPRHLVRRRGQEARLRCSPMKGHSHVYWYRQLPEEGLKFMVYLQKENIIDESGMPKERFSAEFPKEGPSILRIQQVVRGDSAAYFCASSDYVFYEQYFGPGTRLTVT.